This TCR beta chain was found in a study of T cell responses to AZD1222 COVID-19 vaccine. The CDR3 length is 14 residues. Looked up from germline, CDR1 is SGDLS and CDR2 is YYNGEE. Trimming at V came to 4 bases and at J to 4 bases, leaving 7 bases not matched to a gene. Generated by immunoSEQ multiplex PCR, the TCRdb table keeps only in-frame clones and is missing some. In the table there are more than 70,000 clones, 80% to 95% of which are singletons. The sequences come from peripheral blood, collected 28 days after the second AZD1222 dose. The TCR comes from an adult who received the AZD1222 COVID-19 vaccine. The chain couples TRBV9 to TRBJ2-7, with 8 bases aligning to TRBD1. The CDR3 bases are TGTGCCAGCAGCCCGACAGGGGATGTTTACGAGCAGTACTTC. Protein: CASSPTGDVYEQYF.